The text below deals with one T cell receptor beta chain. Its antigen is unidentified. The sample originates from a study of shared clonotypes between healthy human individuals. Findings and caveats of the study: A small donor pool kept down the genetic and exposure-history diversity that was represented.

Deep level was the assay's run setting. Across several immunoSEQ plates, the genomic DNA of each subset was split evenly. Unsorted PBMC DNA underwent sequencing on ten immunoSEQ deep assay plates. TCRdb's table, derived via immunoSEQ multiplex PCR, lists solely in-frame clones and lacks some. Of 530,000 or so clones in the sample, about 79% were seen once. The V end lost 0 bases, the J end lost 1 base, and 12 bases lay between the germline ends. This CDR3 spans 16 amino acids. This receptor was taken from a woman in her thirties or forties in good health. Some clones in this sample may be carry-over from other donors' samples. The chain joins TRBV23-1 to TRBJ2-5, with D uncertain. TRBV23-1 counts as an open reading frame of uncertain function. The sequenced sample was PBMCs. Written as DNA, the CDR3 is TGCGCCAGCAGTCAATCGCAGGAAAAGGCCCAAGAGACCCAGTACTTC. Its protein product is CASSQSQEKAQETQYF.